The next 20 T cell receptor beta chains were all read from a single sample in a study of T cells in localized non-small cell lung cancer. Profiled with immunoSEQ multiplex PCR; TCRdb holds only in-frame clones, not every one. The sample includes some 20,000 clones, approximately 91% of them seen just once. The source material was peripheral blood, sampled before any cancer treatment. The receptors were sampled from a woman aged 40-70 years with stage I lung adenocarcinoma.

The rearrangement uses TRBV7-2 and TRBJ2-7, with D maybe TRBD2 (6 bases). Trimming took off 5 bases at V and 0 bases at J, with 17 bases between the two ends. CDR1 is SGHTA and CDR2 is FQGNSA in the germline V gene. The CDR3 spans 16 residues. The CDR3: CASSGGAEIHSYEQYF. CDR3 nucleotides: TGTGCCAGCAGCGGAGGGGCAGAGATCCACTCCTACGAGCAGTACTTC.

The genes are TRBV2 and TRBJ1-2; D ambiguous. This CDR3 comprises 12 residues. V lost 9 bases to trimming and J lost 2 bases, with 10 bases between them. The germline gives CDR1 SNHLY, CDR2 FYNNEI. CDR3 nucleotides: TGTGCCAGTCAGACGGGAAACTATGGCTACACCTTC. The encoded protein is CASQTGNYGYTF.

The CDR3 reads CSVGTSGNQQYF. The DNA for the CDR3 is TGCAGCGTTGGGACTAGCGGGAATCAGCAGTACTTC. The rearrangement joins TRBV29-1 to TRBJ2-7, with 12 bases that match TRBD2. V gave up 4 bases and J gave up 8 bases; unmatched junction bases: 3. The CDR3 has 12 residues. Germline V gene data show CDR1 as SQVTM and CDR2 as ANQGSEA.

J is TRBJ2-2 and V is TRBV5-6; 9 bases align to TRBD1. Per the germline V gene, CDR1 is SGHDT and CDR2 is YYEEEE. V dropped 3 bases and J dropped 4; count of bases not matched to a gene: 4. CDR3 length: 15 amino acids. CDR3 sequence: CASSSNRGRTGELFF. The CDR3 nucleotides read TGTGCCAGCAGCTCAAACAGGGGGCGCACCGGGGAGCTGTTTTTT.

The chain recombines TRBV19 with TRBJ1-5; D is unresolved. The CDR3 sequence is 15 residues long. Germline V gives CDR1 LNHDA, CDR2 SQIVND (reference sequence). With 1 base removed from V and 2 bases from J, the gap between germline ends came to 9 bases. CDR3 sequence reads: CASSIVPSGNQPQHF. The CDR3, as DNA: TGTGCCAGTAGTATAGTCCCCTCCGGCAATCAGCCCCAGCATTTT.

The chain is built from TRBV27 and TRBJ1-5; a weak D match, TRBD1 (5 bases). Germline V CDR1 and CDR2: MNHEY, SMNVEV (reference sequence). Trimming removed 5 bases from V and 11 bases from J, with 16 bases in between. The CDR3 loop spans 13 amino acids. The CDR3 loop is CASSPHDGGAQHF. The CDR3 DNA sequence: TGTGCCAGCAGTCCCCATGACGGGGGGGCCCAGCATTTT.

J is TRBJ2-2 and V is TRBV9; D call uncertain. Germline loops: CDR1 SGDLS, CDR2 YYNGEE. The CDR3 is 14 residues long. The V and J ends lost 0 bases and 0 bases respectively, with 3 bases between them. CDR3 loop: CASSVASNTGELFF. The CDR3 region has the DNA TGTGCCAGCAGCGTAGCTTCGAACACCGGGGAGCTGTTTTTT.

The chain recombines TRBV11-1 with TRBJ1-4; a possible D gene is TRBD1 (5 bases). Germline V gives CDR1 SGHAT, CDR2 FQDESV (reference sequence). Trimming stripped 2 bases from V and 5 bases from J, with 9 bases between. This CDR3 has 14 residues. This CDR3 is CASSLQGLNEKLFF. DNA for the CDR3: TGTGCCAGCAGCTTACAGGGACTGAATGAAAAACTGTTTTTT.

The chain has TRBV7-6 and TRBJ1-6, with D possibly being TRBD1 (6 bases). Trimming removed 3 bases from V and 7 bases from J, with 28 bases in between. The CDR3 loop spans 20 amino acids. Germline CDR1 SGHVS, CDR2 FNYEAQ. DNA for the CDR3: TGTGCCAGCAGCTTTAACCTGGCCACAATATACAGGGACAAGAATTCACCCCTCCACTTT. It codes for CASSFNLATIYRDKNSPLHF.

This chain links TRBV19 with TRBJ2-2; no clear D. The CDR3 is made up of 11 amino acids. V was cut by 11 bases and J by 1 base, with 5 bases left in between. Germline CDR1 reads LNHDA; CDR2 reads SQIVND (reference sequence). The CDR3 DNA is TGTGCCCACAGGAACACCGGGGAGCTGTTTTTT. Translating gives CAHRNTGELFF.

The gene calls are TRBV2 and TRBJ2-5; 7 bases map to TRBD1. This CDR3 comprises 16 residues. Germline values: CDR1 SNHLY, CDR2 FYNNEI. Trimming took 6 bases from V and 1 from J; bases not matched to a gene: 11. CDR3 protein: CASRQGSGALQETQYF. CDR3 sequence (DNA): TGTGCCAGCAGACAGGGGAGCGGAGCCCTCCAAGAGACCCAGTACTTC.

The chain employs TRBV6-6 and TRBJ1-4; the D is unclear. The germline V and J ends were trimmed by 7 bases and 5 bases, with 17 bases remaining between them. The V gene's germline CDR1 is MNHNY and CDR2 SVGAGI (reference sequence). This CDR3 is 15 amino acids long. The CDR3 sequence: CASTLNSPQNEKLFF. The DNA of the CDR3 is TGTGCCAGCACCCTAAACAGCCCCCAAAATGAAAAACTGTTTTTT.

The chain uses TRBV9 and TRBJ2-3; 9 bases are shared with TRBD2. This CDR3 spans 16 amino acids. Trimming removed 0 bases from V and 3 bases from J; junction bases left unmatched: 5. In germline, CDR1 is SGDLS, CDR2 YYNGEE. Written as DNA, the CDR3 is TGTGCCAGCAGCGTAGTAGGGGGACTAGCAACAGATACGCAGTATTTT. Translated: CASSVVGGLATDTQYF.

The V and J genes are TRBV9 and TRBJ1-5; D not resolved. The V gene lost 3 bases and the J gene lost 5 bases, with 12 bases spanning the gap. Per the germline V gene, CDR1 is SGDLS and CDR2 is YYNGEE. The CDR3 loop spans 14 amino acids. CDR3 sequence reads: CASSDVSSDQPQHF. CDR3 coding DNA: TGTGCCAGCAGCGACGTTTCCAGTGATCAGCCCCAGCATTTT.

The rearrangement links TRBV5-6 to TRBJ2-3, with 7 nucleotides matching TRBD2. CDR1 and CDR2 from the germline V gene are SGHDT and YYEEEE. The CDR3 length is 12 residues. The junction had 6 bases not matched to a gene; V was cut back by 1 base and J by 13 bases. CDR3 bases: TGTGCCAGCAGCTTGCGGGAGGCCGGGGAGTATTTT. It codes for CASSLREAGEYF.

This clone was recorded a few times. This CDR3 is CASKGQSNQPQHF. The CDR3 nucleotides are TGTGCCAGCAAGGGACAGAGCAATCAGCCCCAGCATTTT. This chain joins TRBV2 and TRBJ1-5; 7 bases align to TRBD1. CDR3 size: 13 residues. Germline assignment: CDR1 SNHLY and CDR2 FYNNEI. Germline trimming cut 7 bases from V and 1 base from J; bases unmatched to any gene: 1.

The chain recombines TRBV10-3 with TRBJ2-5; D is ambiguous. Trimming cost V 0 bases and J 1 base, with 6 bases left between them. The CDR3 runs to 14 residues. Looked up from germline, CDR1 is ENHRY and CDR2 is SYGVKD. DNA of the CDR3: TGTGCCATCAGTGAGTCTCTCCCCCAAGAGACCCAGTACTTC. Protein product: CAISESLPQETQYF.

The chain links TRBV5-7 to TRBJ2-4; D uncertain. TRBV5-7 is reported as an ORF; its role is uncertain. This CDR3 has 13 amino acids. Trimming left V 4 bases short and J 8 bases short, with 13 bases between. CDR3 loop: CASSPPPRDIQYF. The CDR3 bases are TGTGCCAGCAGCCCGCCGCCACGGGACATTCAGTACTTC.

The chain uses TRBV14 and TRBJ1-2; tentative D call: TRBD1 (6 bases). The CDR3 has 14 amino acids. Germline assignment: CDR1 SGHDN and CDR2 FVKESK. Trimming took 1 base from V and 8 from J, leaving 14 bases between them. Written as DNA, the CDR3 is TGTGCCAGCAGCCAAGTGGGGAGGGGACAAGGCTACACCTTC. Amino acid sequence: CASSQVGRGQGYTF.

The chain combines TRBV2 with TRBJ1-1; TRBD1 aligns across 8 bases. J was trimmed by 4 bases and V by 6 bases; bases with no gene match: 10. The CDR3 is made up of 15 amino acids. From germline, CDR1 is SNHLY and CDR2 FYNNEI. Here the CDR3 reads CASRPATGESTEAFF. CDR3 DNA: TGTGCCAGCAGACCCGCGACAGGGGAAAGCACTGAAGCTTTCTTT. Drawing the rest from reference TRBV2 and TRBJ1-1, the complete variable domain is EPEVTQTPSHQVTQMGQEVILRCVPISNHLYFYWYRQILGQKVEFLVSFYNNEISEKSEIFDDQFSVERPDGSNFTLKIRSTKLEDSAMYFCASRPATGESTEAFFGQGTRLTVV.